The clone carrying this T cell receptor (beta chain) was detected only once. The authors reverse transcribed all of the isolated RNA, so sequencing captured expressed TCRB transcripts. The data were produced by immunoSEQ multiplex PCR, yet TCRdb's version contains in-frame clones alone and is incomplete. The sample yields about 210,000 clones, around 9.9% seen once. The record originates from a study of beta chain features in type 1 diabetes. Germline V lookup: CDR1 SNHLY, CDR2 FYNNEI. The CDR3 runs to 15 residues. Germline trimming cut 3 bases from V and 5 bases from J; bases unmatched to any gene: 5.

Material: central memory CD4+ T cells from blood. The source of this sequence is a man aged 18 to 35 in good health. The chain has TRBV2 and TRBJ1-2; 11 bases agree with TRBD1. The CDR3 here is CASSDAGTGGYGYTF. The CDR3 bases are TGTGCCAGCAGTGACGCCGGGACAGGGGGTTATGGCTACACCTTC.